Listed below are T cell receptor beta chains from one sample, sequenced in a study of blood T cell repertoires in COVID-19. Sequencing was performed with immunoSEQ multiplex PCR; in TCRdb, only in-frame clones are kept and a portion is missing. Of 75,000 to 95,000 clones detected, about four fifths appear once; the ten largest clones hold around 5.8%. Sequenced input: peripheral blood. The source of these receptors is a woman at least 80 years old with active or convalescent COVID-19. The CDR3 runs from the conserved cysteine through the conserved F or W. The order of the fields is J gene, clone size, D gene, V gene, CDR3 DNA, CDR3 protein. The D gene is left open where the match is weak. Size tells how often a clone was seen (once, few, many) or the class of an expanded clone, and some rows leave it out.

TRBJ2-1,once,TRBD2,TRBV7-2,TGTGCCAGCAGCCGGGGGGGACTAACCTACAATGAGCAGTTCTTC,CASSRGGLTYNEQFF
TRBJ1-1,.,.,TRBV5-6,TGTGCCAGCAGCCAGGGTGTCTACACTGAAGCTTTCTTT,CASSQGVYTEAFF
TRBJ2-4,.,.,TRBV7-3,TGTGCCAGCAGCCCTGGTGTGGGACTAGCCAAAAACATTCAGTACTTC,CASSPGVGLAKNIQYF
TRBJ2-4,.,TRBD1,TRBV6-5,TGTGCCAGCAGTTACGCTACAGGGGGGAAAAACATTCAGTACTTC,CASSYATGGKNIQYF
TRBJ1-6,.,.,TRBV5-5,TGTGCCAGCAGCTTGGGGGGCAGCAATTCACCCCTCCACTTT,CASSLGGSNSPLHF
TRBJ2-7,.,.,TRBV3-1/TRBV3-2,TGTGCCAGCAGCCAAGACAGGGCGGCTTACTACGAGCAGTACTTC,CASSQDRAAYYEQYF
TRBJ2-7,once,.,TRBV7-6,TGTGCCAGCAGCCCCAATTCAGGGGCACTGGCGCAGTACTTC,CASSPNSGALAQYF
TRBJ2-7,many,.,TRBV11-3,TGTGCCAGCTTACTGAACCGGACTTTAGGGTACGAGCAGTACTTC,CASLLNRTLGYEQYF
TRBJ2-1,once,.,TRBV7-9,TGTGCCAGCAGCTTCTCGTTCACTAGCCGGAGTGAGCAGTTCTTC,CASSFSFTSRSEQFF
TRBJ1-2,.,.,TRBV7-2,TGTGCCAGCAGCTTGGAGGTTAACTATGGCTACACCTTC,CASSLEVNYGYTF
TRBJ1-3,.,.,TRBV6-5,TGTGCCAGCAGATCTACAGGGTCTGGAAACACCATATATTTT,CASRSTGSGNTIYF
TRBJ1-4,.,.,TRBV6-5,TGTGCCAGCAGCACGACGGGGTGGTATGAAAAACTGTTTTTT,CASSTTGWYEKLFF
TRBJ2-3,.,.,TRBV5-1,TGCGCCAGCAGCTTGCCAGGGCCCTTAGCAGATACGCAGTATTTT,CASSLPGPLADTQYF
TRBJ2-3,.,TRBD2,TRBV7-8,TGTGCCAGCAGCTCGCGGGGGGTTAGCACAGATACGCAGTATTTT,CASSSRGVSTDTQYF
TRBJ1-6,few,TRBD1,TRBV2,TGTGCCAGCAAAACAGGGGGGGATTCACCCCTCCACTTT,CASKTGGDSPLHF
TRBJ2-5,once,TRBD2,TRBV7-8,TGTGCCAGCAGCTTAGCTCCAGTGCTAGGGACTAGTTTAAAAGAGACCCAGTACTTC,CASSLAPVLGTSLKETQYF
TRBJ2-1,.,TRBD2,TRBV7-9,TGTGCCAGCAGCGAGGGACTAGCGGGGTTTTCGGAGCAGTTCTTC,CASSEGLAGFSEQFF
TRBJ2-1,.,TRBD1,TRBV18,TGTGCCAGCTCACCACGGAACAGGGGTACCTACAATGAGCAGTTCTTC,CASSPRNRGTYNEQFF
TRBJ1-2,.,TRBD1,TRBV5-4,TGTGCCAGCAGCCAGGACAGGACGCGTACGGCTAGAGGCTACACCTTC,CASSQDRTRTARGYTF
TRBJ2-2,.,TRBD2,TRBV7-2,TGTGCCAGCAGTTTAGGACTAGAGGCCGGGGAGCTGTTTTTT,CASSLGLEAGELFF
TRBJ1-5,.,TRBD1,TRBV25-1,TGTGCCAGCAGCGCCACAGGGGTCCAGCCCCAGCATTTT,CASSATGVQPQHF
TRBJ1-1,.,.,TRBV5-1,TGCGCCAGCAGCTACCAGGGGCACGCGGGGGTCGGTGAAGCTTTCTTT,CASSYQGHAGVGEAFF
TRBJ2-7,.,.,TRBV11-2,TGTGCCAGCAGCTTAGATTTGCTAGCCTACGAGCAGTACTTC,CASSLDLLAYEQYF
TRBJ1-5,.,TRBD1,TRBV7-8,TGTGCCAGCAGCCGAGACAGGGTCAATCAGCCCCAGCATTTT,CASSRDRVNQPQHF
TRBJ1-2,few,.,TRBV2,TGTGCCAGCAGAAGACTCGGGACATCCTATGGCTACACCTTC,CASRRLGTSYGYTF
TRBJ1-2,.,.,TRBV16,TGTGCCAGCAGCCAATATCTGGCTGGTGGCTACACCTTC,CASSQYLAGGYTF
TRBJ1-3,.,.,TRBV2,TGTGCCAGCCAGGACAGCTCTGGAAACACCATATATTTT,CASQDSSGNTIYF
TRBJ1-1,.,TRBD1,TRBV18,TGTGCCAGCTCACGTCCGGGACAGGGGGCCCACGCTGAAGCTTTCTTT,CASSRPGQGAHAEAFF
TRBJ2-2,.,.,TRBV27,TGTGCCAGCAGGTTCAGGGGGGACACCGGGGAGCTGTTTTTT,CASRFRGDTGELFF
TRBJ2-1,once,.,TRBV5-4,TGTGCCAGCAGCCCCAGGCAGGGGAAGGGCAATGAGCAGTTCTTC,CASSPRQGKGNEQFF
TRBJ1-5,.,.,TRBV10-3,TGTGCCATCAGTAATACGGAGGGCAATCAGCCCCAGCATTTT,CAISNTEGNQPQHF
TRBJ1-5,.,.,TRBV12-3/TRBV12-4,TGTGCCAGCAGAGGACAGAACAATCAGCCCCAGCATTTT,CASRGQNNQPQHF
TRBJ2-5,.,TRBD2,TRBV7-2,TGTGCCAGCAGCTCCGGGACTACGGGGACCCAGTACTTC,CASSSGTTGTQYF
TRBJ2-1,.,TRBD2,TRBV11-3,TGTGCCAGCAGCTTAGAGGCTAGCGGGGCATACAATGAGCAGTTCTTC,CASSLEASGAYNEQFF
TRBJ2-5,.,.,TRBV14,TGTGCCAGCAGCCAAAGCCTTGGGTGGGCCGCGGCGGGACGATGGTACTTC,CASSQSLGWAAAGRWYF
TRBJ2-7,.,.,TRBV7-2,TGTGCCAGCAGCTTGTTCTTAACCGGGACAACAACCTACGAGCAGTACTTC,CASSLFLTGTTTYEQYF
TRBJ1-1,.,.,TRBV9,TGTGCCAGCAGTACAGACAGGTTTAACACTGAAGCTTTCTTT,CASSTDRFNTEAFF
TRBJ2-5,.,.,TRBV18,TGTGCCAGCTCACCGGGGCAGGGAAGGCTCCAAGAGACCCAGTACTTC,CASSPGQGRLQETQYF
TRBJ2-3,.,TRBD1,TRBV7-2,TGTGCCAGCAGCCAGGACAGGGGATGGACAGATACGCAGTATTTT,CASSQDRGWTDTQYF
TRBJ2-1,.,TRBD2,TRBV18,TGTGCCAGCTCACCCCTTCCTTTAGCGGGAGTCTACAATGAGCAGTTCTTC,CASSPLPLAGVYNEQFF
TRBJ2-1,.,.,TRBV5-1,TGCGCCAGCAGCTTGGGCCAGGGTACGGCCAATGAGCAGTTCTTC,CASSLGQGTANEQFF
TRBJ1-6,once,TRBD1,TRBV27,TGTGCCAGCAGTTCACAGGGGACAGGGTCACCCCTCCACTTT,CASSSQGTGSPLHF
TRBJ1-6,.,.,TRBV4-3,TGCGCCAGCAGCCAAGATCTTCAAGGGGTAGGCGGTTCACCCCTCCACTTT,CASSQDLQGVGGSPLHF
TRBJ2-7,few,TRBD1,TRBV7-9,TGTGCCAGCAGCACCGGGACAGTTGGCGAGCAGTACTTC,CASSTGTVGEQYF
TRBJ2-3,.,TRBD2,TRBV5-4,TGTGCCAGCAGCTTGGGCGCTAGCGGGAGCACAGATACGCAGTATTTT,CASSLGASGSTDTQYF
TRBJ2-7,.,TRBD2,TRBV5-1,TGCGCCAGCAGCTTGGCCGTAGCGGGAGCGCCCGACGAGCAGTACTTC,CASSLAVAGAPDEQYF
TRBJ2-3,.,TRBD2,TRBV6-5,TGTGCCAGCAGTTACTCGACTAGCGGGTCCCCAGATACGCAGTATTTT,CASSYSTSGSPDTQYF
TRBJ2-1,.,TRBD2,TRBV18,TGTGCCAGCTCACCGATTGGGACTAGCGGGATGAATGAGCAGTTCTTC,CASSPIGTSGMNEQFF
TRBJ2-5,.,.,TRBV12-3/TRBV12-4,TGTGCCAGCAGTATCGGGATCACCCGCGACCAGTACTTC,CASSIGITRDQYF
TRBJ1-5,.,.,TRBV28,TGTGCCAGCAGTTTATTTCCAGGGTCTGGTCAGCCCCAGCATTTT,CASSLFPGSGQPQHF
TRBJ2-3,.,.,TRBV5-1,TGCGCCAGCAGCTTGGGTGGGGGGGCTAGGACAGATACGCAGTATTTT,CASSLGGGARTDTQYF
TRBJ2-7,.,TRBD1,TRBV2,TGTGCCAGCAGCCCCCGGGACAGGGGGGGGTACGAGCAGTACTTC,CASSPRDRGGYEQYF
TRBJ2-7,.,.,TRBV29-1,TGCAGCGTTGAGCAGGGCCCTAGGGAGCAGTACTTC,CSVEQGPREQYF